The 2 T cell receptor beta chains reported below all come from one sample, sequenced in a study of T cells after yellow fever vaccination. MiXCR, applied by TCRdb to the 5' RACE reads, yields one record per CDR3 protein. The sample consists of some 350,000 distinct CDR3 sequences, around 4.1% of them appearing once. This specimen consisted of PBMCs, obtained 5 days after the yellow fever booster vaccination. The receptors stem from a man aged 18-30 years who received the YFV17D yellow fever vaccine.

This clonotype showed up many times. The chain is built from TRBV19 and TRBJ2-7; D remains ambiguous. CDR1 is LNHDA, CDR2 SQIVND, per germline (reference sequence). V was pared by 10 bases and J by 3 bases, with 16 bases between. This CDR3 comprises 13 residues. CDR3 in amino acids: CATQDTNGYEQYF. In DNA, the CDR3 is TGTGCCACCCAAGACACCAACGGCTACGAGCAGTACTTC.

This clonotype came up a few times. The chain has TRBV5-1 and TRBJ2-7; D remains ambiguous. The V gene lost 4 bases and the J gene lost 0 bases, with 11 bases spanning the gap. The CDR3 spans 14 residues. CDR1 and CDR2 from the germline V gene are SGHRS and YFSETQ. The CDR3 here is CASSKGSVSYEQYF. DNA for the CDR3: TGCGCCAGCAGCAAGGGCTCTGTCTCCTACGAGCAGTACTTC.